The rows below give T cell receptor beta chains drawn from one sample of a study of blood T cell repertoires in COVID-19. Method: immunoSEQ multiplex PCR; TCRdb's copy keeps in-frame clones and lacks some. This sample yields 88,000 or so clones, of which about 85% are seen a single time; approximately 25% belongs to the top ten. Sequenced material: peripheral blood. These receptors were taken from a human donor in a cohort sampled during active COVID-19. Each CDR3 is given with its conserved first and last residue. Each record gives: D gene, clone size, V gene, J gene, CDR3 protein, CDR3 DNA. D genes are given only for firm matches. Clone size is not always given. Where it is, it says once, few, many or a class for expanded clones.

d_gene: NA; abundance: few; v_gene: TRBV30; j_gene: TRBJ1-1; CDR3aa: CAWENQGGTEAFF; CDR3nt: TGTGCCTGGGAGAACCAGGGAGGCACTGAAGCTTTCTTT
d_gene: NA; abundance: few; v_gene: TRBV6-1; j_gene: TRBJ1-1; CDR3aa: CASSEALGAGQNTEAFF; CDR3nt: TGTGCCAGCAGTGAAGCGCTAGGGGCAGGGCAAAACACTGAAGCTTTCTTT
d_gene: TRBD2; abundance: NA; v_gene: TRBV4-1; j_gene: TRBJ2-1; CDR3aa: CASSQDLTSGIYNEQFF; CDR3nt: TGCGCCAGCAGCCAAGATTTGACTAGCGGAATCTACAATGAGCAGTTCTTC
d_gene: TRBD2; abundance: NA; v_gene: TRBV9; j_gene: TRBJ2-7; CDR3aa: CASSSGLATSGEQYF; CDR3nt: TGTGCCAGCAGCTCGGGACTAGCGACATCGGGCGAGCAGTACTTC
d_gene: TRBD2; abundance: NA; v_gene: TRBV4-1; j_gene: TRBJ2-1; CDR3aa: CASSQGFDSGHDEQFF; CDR3nt: TGCGCCAGCAGCCAAGGGTTTGATAGCGGGCACGATGAGCAGTTCTTC
d_gene: NA; abundance: once; v_gene: TRBV18; j_gene: TRBJ1-1; CDR3aa: CASSPRQTGEAFF; CDR3nt: TGTGCCAGCTCACCTCGACAGACGGGTGAAGCTTTCTTT
d_gene: TRBD2; abundance: NA; v_gene: TRBV6-5; j_gene: TRBJ2-7; CDR3aa: CASSYGSGRF; CDR3nt: TGTGCCAGCAGTTATGGGAGCGGGAGGTTC
d_gene: NA; abundance: few; v_gene: TRBV11-3; j_gene: TRBJ2-1; CDR3aa: CASSLRQINEQFF; CDR3nt: TGTGCCAGCAGCTTAAGACAGATCAATGAGCAGTTCTTC
d_gene: TRBD1; abundance: NA; v_gene: TRBV7-2; j_gene: TRBJ1-5; CDR3aa: CASSSDREEQPQHF; CDR3nt: TGTGCCAGCAGCTCCGACAGGGAAGAACAGCCCCAGCATTTT
d_gene: TRBD1; abundance: NA; v_gene: TRBV6-6; j_gene: TRBJ2-3; CDR3aa: CASSSWTGGRADTQYF; CDR3nt: TGTGCCAGCAGTTCGTGGACAGGGGGTAGGGCAGATACGCAGTATTTT
d_gene: NA; abundance: NA; v_gene: TRBV7-5; j_gene: TRBJ2-7; CDR3aa: CARSSGPVSGQGQYF; CDR3nt: TGTGCCAGAAGCTCCGGCCCCGTCTCCGGTCAGGGGCAGTACTTC
d_gene: NA; abundance: few; v_gene: TRBV28; j_gene: TRBJ2-7; CDR3aa: CASSFAGADEQYF; CDR3nt: TGTGCCAGCAGTTTCGCAGGGGCCGACGAGCAGTACTTC
d_gene: TRBD1; abundance: NA; v_gene: TRBV19; j_gene: TRBJ2-1; CDR3aa: CASSRDRGNEQFF; CDR3nt: TGTGCCAGTAGTAGGGACAGGGGTAATGAGCAGTTCTTC
d_gene: NA; abundance: NA; v_gene: TRBV6-1; j_gene: TRBJ2-7; CDR3aa: CASSEASAQWSYEQYF; CDR3nt: TGTGCCAGCAGTGAAGCGTCAGCCCAATGGAGCTACGAGCAGTACTTC
d_gene: NA; abundance: NA; v_gene: TRBV21-1; j_gene: TRBJ2-7; CDR3aa: CASRKGGGRVRYYEQYF; CDR3nt: TGTGCCAGCAGGAAAGGAGGCGGGAGGGTAAGATACTACGAGCAGTACTTC
d_gene: TRBD1; abundance: NA; v_gene: TRBV5-1; j_gene: TRBJ2-7; CDR3aa: CASSVGQGLDEQYF; CDR3nt: TGCGCCAGCAGCGTGGGACAGGGTCTTGACGAGCAGTACTTC
d_gene: TRBD2; abundance: NA; v_gene: TRBV5-1; j_gene: TRBJ2-1; CDR3aa: CASSLVWTSVGEQFF; CDR3nt: TGCGCCAGCAGCTTGGTTTGGACTAGCGTGGGTGAGCAGTTCTTC
d_gene: TRBD1; abundance: NA; v_gene: TRBV3-1/TRBV3-2; j_gene: TRBJ2-3; CDR3aa: CASSYRDRSDTQYF; CDR3nt: TGTGCCAGCAGCTACCGGGACAGGTCTGATACGCAGTATTTT
d_gene: TRBD1; abundance: NA; v_gene: TRBV25-1; j_gene: TRBJ1-2; CDR3aa: CASSEFRQGGYGYTF; CDR3nt: TGTGCCAGCAGTGAATTTAGACAGGGTGGCTATGGCTACACCTTC
d_gene: NA; abundance: NA; v_gene: TRBV15; j_gene: TRBJ1-2; CDR3aa: CATSRDSYGYTF; CDR3nt: TGTGCCACCAGCAGAGACTCCTATGGCTACACCTTC
d_gene: NA; abundance: NA; v_gene: TRBV2; j_gene: TRBJ2-1; CDR3aa: CASSATSSYNEQFF; CDR3nt: TGTGCCAGCAGTGCTACGAGCTCCTACAATGAGCAGTTCTTC
d_gene: NA; abundance: NA; v_gene: TRBV11-2; j_gene: TRBJ2-4; CDR3aa: CASSANLERSGPKNIQYF; CDR3nt: TGTGCCAGCAGCGCAAATTTGGAGCGGAGTGGTCCCAAAAACATTCAGTACTTC
d_gene: NA; abundance: NA; v_gene: TRBV28; j_gene: TRBJ1-2; CDR3aa: CASSFSQQGYGYTF; CDR3nt: TGTGCCAGCAGTTTCTCCCAACAGGGTTATGGCTACACCTTC
d_gene: NA; abundance: NA; v_gene: TRBV2; j_gene: TRBJ1-4; CDR3aa: CASEEGANEKLFF; CDR3nt: TGTGCCAGCGAGGAAGGGGCCAATGAAAAACTGTTTTTT
d_gene: NA; abundance: NA; v_gene: TRBV19; j_gene: TRBJ1-5; CDR3aa: CASSTLPGLGNQPQHF; CDR3nt: TGTGCCAGTAGTACGCTCCCGGGGTTGGGGAATCAGCCCCAGCATTTT
d_gene: NA; abundance: NA; v_gene: TRBV5-1; j_gene: TRBJ2-3; CDR3aa: CASSLAFGSPDIDTQYF; CDR3nt: TGCGCCAGCAGCTTGGCCTTCGGCAGCCCCGACATTGATACGCAGTATTTT